The 30 T cell receptor beta chains listed next were all sequenced from one sample in a study of T cell repertoires in cytomegalovirus infection. TCRdb processed the reads anew with MiXCR; each CDR3 protein has one entry. The sample yields 200,000 to 250,000 distinct CDR3 sequences, 22% seen once. The sample consisted of CD8+ T cells from PBMCs. The receptors were sampled from a human donor in good health (CMV status not recorded). Some clones in this sample may be carry-over from other donors' samples.

This clonotype was counted between two and nine times. The chain employs TRBV7-9 and TRBJ1-2; D unresolved. The CDR3 extends over 16 amino acids. The V end was cut by 0 bases, the J end by 8 bases, with 19 bases between. Germline assignment: CDR1 SEHNR and CDR2 FQNEAQ (reference sequence). This CDR3 reads CASSLAPITPFGGYTF. In DNA form, the CDR3 reads TGTGCCAGCAGCTTAGCTCCCATCACACCTTTTGGAGGCTACACCTTC.

This clonotype was counted between two and nine times. The V gene is TRBV19, the J gene TRBJ2-7; no clear D. The V and J ends lost 4 bases and 2 bases respectively, with 18 bases between them. The CDR3 is 16 amino acids. Looked up from germline, CDR1 is LNHDA and CDR2 is SQIVND (reference sequence). CDR3 region: CASSTRTTFSPYEQYF. Written as DNA, the CDR3 is TGTGCCAGTAGTACCCGGACGACTTTTTCCCCCTACGAGCAGTACTTC. Full variable domain (remainder filled in from reference TRBV19 and TRBJ2-7): DGGITQSPKYLFRKEGQNVTLSCEQNLNHDAMYWYRQDPGQGLRLIYYSQIVNDFQKGDIAEGYSVSREKKESFPLTVTSAQKNPTAFYLCASSTRTTFSPYEQYFGPGTRLTVT.

This clonotype was counted between two and nine times. The V and J genes are TRBV6-2 or TRBV6-3 and TRBJ2-2; D is undetermined. Germline loops: CDR1 MNHEY, CDR2 SVGEGT. The CDR3 loop spans 13 amino acids. Trimming left V 6 bases short and J 5 bases short, with 10 bases between. Here the CDR3 reads CASSPYGTGELFF. CDR3 sequence (DNA): TGTGCCAGCAGCCCCTACGGGACCGGGGAGCTGTTTTTT.

This clonotype was picked up a small number of times. The CDR3 nucleotides are TGCAGTGCTAGAGTGGGACTAGCGGGGATTAACAATGAGCAGTTCTTC. Amino acid sequence: CSARVGLAGINNEQFF. The chain links TRBV20-1 to TRBJ2-1, with TRBD2 matching over 13 bases. The junction had 5 bases not matched to a gene; V was cut back by 1 base and J by 5 bases. Germline-derived CDR1 and CDR2 are DFQATT and SNEGSKA (reference sequence). The CDR3 totals 16 residues.

This clonotype was recorded a few times. This chain links TRBV6-1 with TRBJ1-1; 7 bases fit TRBD1. V dropped 8 bases and J dropped 4; count of bases not matched to a gene: 7. The germline CDR1 and CDR2 sequences are MNHNS and SASEGT. The length of the CDR3 is 13 residues. The CDR3 protein is CASSGTEVTEAFF. The CDR3 DNA sequence: TGTGCCAGCTCCGGGACAGAGGTCACTGAAGCTTTCTTT.

The chain employs TRBV7-9 and TRBJ1-2; TRBD1 aligns across 9 bases. From germline, CDR1 is SEHNR and CDR2 FQNEAQ (reference sequence). The CDR3 has 14 amino acids. Trimming cost V 5 bases and J 2 bases; bases outside gene matches: 3. CDR3 sequence: CASSDRGGNYGYTF. The CDR3 bases are TGTGCCAGCAGCGACAGGGGGGGAAACTATGGCTACACCTTC.

Concerning this clonotype: Possible read error: a much larger clone is one base away. The chain joins TRBV7-2 to TRBJ2-5, with D possibly TRBD2 on 6 matching bases. CDR1 and CDR2 (germline): SGHTA, FQGNSA. The CDR3 is made up of 15 amino acids. This CDR3 reads CSSSLTGTYQETQYF. The CDR3 DNA is TGTTCCAGCAGCCTCACGGGGACTTACCAAGAGACCCAGTACTTC.

The V and J genes are TRBV4-1 and TRBJ2-7, with 9 bases aligning to TRBD1. The V segment lost 0 bases and the J segment 4 bases; nucleotides outside the gene matches: 1. The CDR3 covers 14 residues. The germline CDR1 and CDR2 sequences are MGHRA and YSYEKL. The CDR3 nucleotides read TGCGCCAGCAGCCAAGAAGGGACAGGGTACGAGCAGTACTTC. Its protein product is CASSQEGTGYEQYF.

The chain is built from TRBV6-5 and TRBJ2-5; 10 bases fit TRBD1. The CDR3 spans 16 residues. V lost 6 bases, J lost 5 bases, and 12 bases stayed unmatched. Germline CDR1 reads MNHEY; CDR2 reads SVGAGI. CDR3 in DNA: TGTGCCAGCAGACCGGGACAGGGGACCTGGGGGGAGACCCAGTACTTC. Its protein product is CASRPGQGTWGETQYF.

This chain links TRBV28 with TRBJ2-3; a possible D gene is TRBD2 (7 bases). Looked up from germline, CDR1 is MDHEN and CDR2 is SYDVKM. V was cut by 7 bases and J by 2 bases, with 19 bases left in between. This CDR3 has 16 residues. The CDR3 coding sequence is TGTGCCAGCACCCCCGGGGGGCGGGGCCCCACAGATACGCAGTATTTT. Translated, it gives CASTPGGRGPTDTQYF.

This rearrangement joins TRBV3-1 to TRBJ2-2; 7 positions match TRBD2. The length of the CDR3 is 15 residues. The V and J ends lost 4 bases and 2 bases, in that order; junction bases with no gene match: 4. Germline V gene sequence: CDR1 LGHDT, CDR2 YNNKEL (reference sequence). The CDR3 protein is CASSLRDYNTGELFF. CDR3 nucleotides: TGTGCCAGCAGCCTCCGGGACTATAACACCGGGGAGCTGTTTTTT.

Ten or more counts support this clonotype. The J gene is TRBJ1-1, the V gene TRBV6-1; weak D call: TRBD1 (6 bases). V was shortened by 6 bases and J by 3 bases, with 20 bases between the two germline ends. The CDR3 length is 16 residues. Germline V gene data show CDR1 as MNHNS and CDR2 as SASEGT. This CDR3 reads CASSPLGGAVYTEAFF. CDR3 DNA sequence: TGTGCCAGCAGCCCCCTGGGGGGGGCGGTGTACACTGAAGCTTTCTTT.

This clonotype was detected only once. This rearrangement joins TRBV19 to TRBJ2-1; the match to TRBD1 covers 9 bases. Germline CDR1 reads LNHDA; CDR2 reads SQIVND (reference sequence). With V trimmed by 6 bases and J by 8 bases, 11 bases remained unmatched. CDR3 size: 15 residues. The DNA for the CDR3 is TGTGCCAGTAGCCCTTTCGGGACAGGGCCTCATGAGCAGTTCTTC. Amino acids: CASSPFGTGPHEQFF.

The chain couples TRBV7-4 to TRBJ1-2; D remains ambiguous. V lost 3 bases and J lost 1, with 6 bases in between. Germline assignment: CDR1 SGHVT and CDR2 SQSDAQ. This CDR3 region has 13 residues. CDR3 in DNA: TGTGCCAGCAGCTTCACGGATAACTATGGCTACACCTTC. It is translated as CASSFTDNYGYTF.

This clonotype was observed a few times. The rearrangement uses TRBV6-1 and TRBJ2-7; D not certain. CDR1 is MNHNS and CDR2 is SASEGT in the germline V gene. The CDR3 has 11 residues. Trimming removed 5 bases from V and 7 bases from J, with 9 bases in between. In DNA form, the CDR3 reads TGTGCCAGCAGTCCTAGTTTTGAGCAGTACTTC. Protein: CASSPSFEQYF.

This clonotype was seen a few times. This chain links TRBV12-3 or TRBV12-4 with TRBJ2-1; the D gene could be TRBD1 or TRBD2 (5 bases each). CDR3 size: 12 residues. Trimming pared 11 bases from V and 8 bases from J, leaving 16 bases between. CDR3 region: CASRGLRDEQFF. CDR3 in DNA: TGTGCCTCCCGGGGCCTTAGGGATGAGCAGTTCTTC.

This clonotype has more than one count but fewer than ten. The chain combines TRBV12-3 or TRBV12-4 with TRBJ2-5, with D hard to call. Deletions cut 4 bases from V and 1 base from J, with 16 bases between. The CDR3 length is 16 residues. CDR3 sequence reads: CASSSPDSGAQETQYF. As DNA, the CDR3 is TGTGCCAGCAGTTCCCCCGACTCGGGTGCCCAAGAGACCCAGTACTTC.

The chain has TRBV18 and TRBJ1-2, with a tentative D call TRBD1 (5 bases). V dropped 6 bases and J dropped 5 bases, with 22 bases sitting between them. Per the germline V gene, CDR1 is KGHSH and CDR2 is LQKENI. The CDR3 is made up of 16 amino acids. CDR3 sequence: CASSLERGDRRYGYTF. CDR3 nucleotide sequence: TGTGCCAGCTCTCTGGAGAGAGGGGATCGTCGATATGGCTACACCTTC. The full variable domain, rest sourced from reference TRBV18 and TRBJ1-2, is NAGVMQNPRHLVRRRGQEARLRCSPMKGHSHVYWYRQLPEEGLKFMVYLQKENIIDESGMPKERFSAEFPKEGPSILRIQQVVRGDSAAYFCASSLERGDRRYGYTFGSGTRLTVV.

This clonotype was found many times. This chain links TRBV6-2 or TRBV6-3 with TRBJ2-7; TRBD1 matches 9 bases. J was trimmed by 6 bases and V by 5 bases; bases with no gene match: 5. Germline V gene data show CDR1 as MNHEY and CDR2 as SVGEGT. This CDR3 spans 13 amino acids. The CDR3, as DNA: TGTGCCAGCAGTCCGGGACAGGGACCCGAGCAGTACTTC. The encoded protein is CASSPGQGPEQYF.

CDR3 nucleotide sequence: TGTGCCAGCAGTTACGCCCCAGATACGCAGTATTTT. This gives the protein CASSYAPDTQYF. This sequence joins TRBV6-6 and TRBJ2-3; D ambiguous. Between the trimmed V and J ends, which lost 2 bases and 4 bases, there was a span of 4 bases. CDR1 and CDR2 (germline): MNHNY, SVGAGI (reference sequence). The CDR3 is 12 amino acids.

The genes are TRBV19 and TRBJ1-2; D is ambiguous. V was shortened by 1 base and J by 6 bases, with 18 bases between the two germline ends. Germline V gives CDR1 LNHDA, CDR2 SQIVND (reference sequence). There are 16 residues in the CDR3. CDR3 bases: TGTGCCAGTAGTATAGTGATAGGGAACCTCCTGAATGGCTACACCTTC. The encoded protein is CASSIVIGNLLNGYTF.

The chain is built from TRBV12-3 or TRBV12-4 and TRBJ2-1; 7 bases agree with TRBD2. The CDR3 contains 16 residues. The V segment lost 6 bases and the J segment 2 bases; nucleotides outside the gene matches: 10. CDR3 nucleotides: TGTGCCAGCAGCCCCTCCGGACTAGTCCCCTACAATGAGCAGTTCTTC. It translates to CASSPSGLVPYNEQFF.

The chain uses TRBV2 and TRBJ2-2; D possibly corresponds to TRBD1 (6 bases). The CDR3 totals 14 residues. V was cut by 5 bases and J by 3 bases, with 10 bases left in between. Per germline, CDR1 SNHLY and CDR2 FYNNEI. CDR3 loop: CASSSDSYTGELFF. CDR3 bases: TGTGCCAGCAGTTCGGACAGCTACACCGGGGAGCTGTTTTTT.

This clonotype was found a few times. This sequence joins TRBV12-3 or TRBV12-4 and TRBJ1-4, with D possibly matching TRBD1 (5 bases). The germline V and J ends were trimmed by 3 bases and 12 bases, with 17 bases remaining between them. This CDR3 has 14 amino acids. The CDR3 DNA reads as TGTGCCAGCAGTTTGTGGCAGGGATCGGGACAACTGTTTTTT. Its translation is CASSLWQGSGQLFF.

In this sample, this clonotype turned up many times. The rearrangement links TRBV7-2 to TRBJ2-1, with 7 bases lining up with TRBD2. The CDR3 extends over 18 amino acids. The germline CDR1 and CDR2 sequences are SGHTA and FQGNSA. After removal of 2 bases from V and 0 bases from J, the junction contained 10 bases not matched to a gene. The CDR3 DNA is TGTGCCAGCAGCTTACTAACTAGCGCTCCCAGCTCCTACAATGAGCAGTTCTTC. It is translated as CASSLLTSAPSSYNEQFF.

The CDR3 protein is CSALSGGDYNEQFF. The CDR3 bases are TGCAGTGCCCTCAGCGGGGGAGACTACAATGAGCAGTTCTTC. This sequence joins TRBV20-1 and TRBJ2-1, with 8 bases that match TRBD2. The CDR3 spans 14 residues. Unmatched junction bases numbered 7, after V lost 6 bases and J lost 3 bases. The germline V gene encodes CDR1 DFQATT and CDR2 SNEGSKA (reference sequence).

The rearrangement uses TRBV19 and TRBJ1-1; D uncertain. Germline V gene sequence: CDR1 LNHDA, CDR2 SQIVND (reference sequence). Trimming left V 3 bases short and J 2 bases short, with 13 bases between. This CDR3 spans 15 amino acids. The chain's CDR3 is CASSIYGSLNTEAFF. For the CDR3, the DNA is TGTGCCAGTAGTATTTACGGGAGTTTAAACACTGAAGCTTTCTTT.

This clonotype showed up just a few times. The chain has TRBV7-9 and TRBJ1-1; D is unresolved. The CDR3 has 13 amino acids. Between the trimmed V and J ends, which lost 5 bases and 0 bases, there was a span of 7 bases. Germline CDR1 is SEHNR and CDR2 is FQNEAQ (reference sequence). CDR3 DNA: TGTGCCAGCAGCCCCGCCCTGAACACTGAAGCTTTCTTT. Residues: CASSPALNTEAFF.

This clonotype was counted a few times. This sequence joins TRBV7-9 and TRBJ1-2, with TRBD1 matching over 11 bases. The V gene end was trimmed by 5 bases and the J gene end by 6 bases; junction bases not matched to a gene: 2. Germline V gives CDR1 SEHNR, CDR2 FQNEAQ (reference sequence). This CDR3 is 13 amino acids long. CDR3 DNA: TGTGCCAGCAGCCCGGGACAGGGGGATGGCTACACCTTC. Translated: CASSPGQGDGYTF. Supplemented by reference TRBV7-9 and TRBJ1-2, the full variable domain reads DTGVSQNPRHKITKRGQNVTFRCDPISEHNRLYWYRQTLGQGPEFLTYFQNEAQLEKSRLLSDRFSAERPKGSFSTLEIQRTEQGDSAMYLCASSPGQGDGYTFGSGTRLTVV.

The chain is built from TRBV11-2 and TRBJ2-7; D is tentatively TRBD1 or TRBD2 (5 bases each). Germline loops: CDR1 SGHAT, CDR2 FQNNGV. The CDR3 sequence is 14 residues long. Trimming took off 4 bases at V and 5 bases at J, with 15 bases between the two ends. The CDR3 protein is CASSYGNRIDEQYF. CDR3 DNA: TGTGCCAGCAGCTACGGGAACAGGATCGACGAGCAGTACTTC.